This TCR beta chain stems from a study of cytomegalovirus exposure and HLA in healthy donors. Study findings and constraints: Likely technical artifact: a cluster of highly shared sequence variants. The study assumed roughly uniform donor sequencing depth for presence/absence analyses.

With regard to this clone: Its antigen is undetermined.

In the PCR, 60 Vbeta and 13 Jbeta primers were used. Sequencing was performed with immunoSEQ multiplex PCR; in TCRdb, only in-frame clones are kept and a portion is missing. The sample has about 140,000 clones, approximately 67% seen once. This CDR3 has 16 residues. Per the germline V gene, CDR1 is MDHEN and CDR2 is SYDVKM. Germline trimming cut 4 bases from V and 6 bases from J; bases unmatched to any gene: 9. The V gene is TRBV28, the J gene TRBJ2-1; 10 bases agree with TRBD2. This receptor was identified in a woman aged 55-75 years in good health and CMV-seronegative. The sample taken for sequencing was PBMCs. The CDR3 spells CASSSPSGSFGNEQFF. The DNA of the CDR3 is TGTGCCAGCAGTTCCCCTAGCGGGAGTTTTGGCAATGAGCAGTTCTTC.